Presented here are 27 T cell receptor beta chains from one specimen sequenced in a study of blood T cell repertoires in COVID-19. Libraries were prepared by immunoSEQ multiplex PCR; TCRdb keeps only in-frame clonotypes and omits some of them. Here the sample spans some 110,000 clones, roughly four fifths being singletons. Input material: peripheral blood. The receptors here all came from a man older than 75 with COVID-19, enrolled during active disease.

The CDR3 coding sequence is TGCGCCAGCAGCGCTTTCACAGGGAGGGAGGTAGCTTTCTTT. Amino acids: CASSAFTGREVAFF. This chain joins TRBV4-1 and TRBJ1-1; a weak D match, TRBD1 (6 bases). Trimming removed 5 bases from V and 10 bases from J, with 20 bases in between. CDR1 MGHRA and CDR2 YSYEKL come from the germline V gene. The CDR3 is 14 residues long.

The chain's CDR3 is CASSRDSHSPLHF. The CDR3 coding sequence is TGTGCCAGCAGCCGGGACAGCCATTCACCCCTCCACTTT. The chain employs TRBV27 and TRBJ1-6; 7 positions agree with TRBD1. V gave up 6 bases and J gave up 8 bases; unmatched junction bases: 4. CDR1 is MNHEY and CDR2 is SMNVEV in the germline V gene (reference sequence). This CDR3 has 13 amino acids.

This clone showed up just once. This sequence joins TRBV9 and TRBJ2-2; the match to TRBD2 covers 10 bases. Per germline, CDR1 SGDLS and CDR2 YYNGEE. The ends lost 0 bases at V and 5 bases at J; junction bases unmatched: 4. The CDR3 consists of 16 residues. The CDR3 reads CASSVASGSNTGELFF. The DNA for the CDR3 is TGTGCCAGCAGCGTAGCTAGCGGGAGCAATACCGGGGAGCTGTTTTTT.

The V call is TRBV5-1, the J call TRBJ2-5; D is perhaps TRBD1 (5 bases). The germline V gene has CDR1 SGHRS and CDR2 YFSETQ. The CDR3 spans 13 residues. V was shortened by 1 base and J by 5 bases, with 9 bases between the two germline ends. This CDR3 is CASSLQGRETQYF. The CDR3 DNA is TGCGCCAGCAGCTTGCAGGGCCGGGAGACCCAGTACTTC.

This clone has a handful of counts. The V and J genes are TRBV4-1 and TRBJ2-1; D perhaps matches TRBD1 (5 bases). This CDR3 comprises 16 residues. The germline gives CDR1 MGHRA, CDR2 YSYEKL. Between the trimmed V and J ends, which lost 0 bases and 2 bases, there was a span of 11 bases. The CDR3 sequence is CASSQDRAGPYNEQFF. CDR3 nucleotides: TGCGCCAGCAGCCAAGATAGGGCAGGGCCCTACAATGAGCAGTTCTTC.

The chain carries TRBV28 and TRBJ1-2; 10 positions match TRBD1. Trimming cost V 1 base and J 8 bases; bases outside gene matches: 10. CDR1 MDHEN and CDR2 SYDVKM come from the germline V gene. There are 16 residues in the CDR3. This CDR3 reads CASSLSTGTGVGGYTF. The CDR3 DNA is TGTGCCAGCAGTTTATCGACCGGGACAGGGGTAGGCGGCTACACCTTC.

The chain is built from TRBV19 and TRBJ2-4, with 14 bases fitting TRBD2. The CDR3 runs to 18 residues. The J segment lost 2 bases and the V segment lost 5 bases, leaving 8 bases of the junction unmatched. Germline V CDR1 and CDR2: LNHDA, SQIVND (reference sequence). The CDR3 DNA sequence: TGTGCCAGTAGTGCGGGACTAGCGGGAGCCCAATCCAAAAACATTCAGTACTTC. It yields the protein CASSAGLAGAQSKNIQYF.

The chain combines TRBV7-9 with TRBJ1-6; TRBD1 matches 12 bases. This CDR3 contains 16 residues. With V trimmed by 1 base and J by 7 bases, 2 bases remained unmatched. Per the germline V gene, CDR1 is SEHNR and CDR2 is FQNEAQ (reference sequence). CDR3 DNA sequence: TGTGCCAGCAGCTTAGGGGACAGGGGGCGGAATTCACCCCTCCACTTT. This sequence encodes CASSLGDRGRNSPLHF.

The chain combines TRBV28 with TRBJ1-1, with TRBD1 identical over 7 bases. The CDR3 is made up of 18 amino acids. Germline V gene lookup returns CDR1 MDHEN and CDR2 SYDVKM. V lost 5 bases, J lost 1 base, and 16 bases stayed unmatched. CDR3 nucleotides: TGTGCCAGCAGTCTCAGGGGGGACCCCCTAGTTAGGAACACTGAAGCTTTCTTT. Its translation is CASSLRGDPLVRNTEAFF. The full variable domain, rest sourced from reference TRBV28 and TRBJ1-1, is DVKVTQSSRYLVKRTGEKVFLECVQDMDHENMFWYRQDPGLGLRLIYFSYDVKMKEKGDIPEGYSVSREKKERFSLILESASTNQTSMYLCASSLRGDPLVRNTEAFFGQGTRLTVV.

This clone showed up just once. Here the CDR3 DNA reads TGCAGTGTCGGGAGGGGTTACGAGCAGTACTTC. This codes for CSVGRGYEQYF. This chain connects TRBV20-1 to TRBJ2-7; 8 nucleotides agree with TRBD2. Trimming at V came to 7 bases and at J to 4 bases, leaving 3 bases not matched to a gene. CDR3 length: 11 amino acids. CDR1 and CDR2 (germline): DFQATT, SNEGSKA (reference sequence).

This sequence joins TRBV7-9 and TRBJ1-1; TRBD1 matches at 7 bases. With V trimmed by 5 bases and J by 3 bases, 3 bases remained unmatched. CDR3 size: 13 residues. Germline V gene sequence: CDR1 SEHNR, CDR2 FQNEAQ (reference sequence). In DNA, the CDR3 is TGTGCCAGCAGCCTCGACAGGGACACTGAAGCTTTCTTT. Residues: CASSLDRDTEAFF.

V usage is TRBV28 and J usage is TRBJ2-3; TRBD2 agrees at 10 bases. The junction had 6 bases not matched to a gene; V was cut back by 1 base and J by 5 bases. Germline-derived CDR1 and CDR2 are MDHEN and SYDVKM. This CDR3 has 16 residues. CDR3 DNA sequence: TGTGCCAGCAGTTTATCCCTAGCGGGAGCGGTAGATACGCAGTATTTT. Protein: CASSLSLAGAVDTQYF.

The rearrangement links TRBV5-1 to TRBJ1-1; no firm D call. This CDR3 is 14 amino acids long. Germline V gives CDR1 SGHRS, CDR2 YFSETQ. The germline V and J ends were trimmed by 0 bases and 0 bases, with 6 bases remaining between them. The CDR3 bases are TGCGCCAGCAGCTTGGGGGGAGTGAACACTGAAGCTTTCTTT. Protein product: CASSLGGVNTEAFF. Full variable domain (remainder filled in from reference TRBV5-1 and TRBJ1-1): KAGVTQTPRYLIKTRGQQVTLSCSPISGHRSVSWYQQTPGQGLQFLFEYFSETQRNKGNFPGRFSGRQFSNSRSEMNVSTLELGDSALYLCASSLGGVNTEAFFGQGTRLTVV.

This clone has a handful of counts. The gene calls are TRBV7-2 and TRBJ1-6, with D perhaps matching TRBD1 (5 bases). V lost 2 bases and J 8 bases, leaving 13 bases between the germline ends. Germline V gives CDR1 SGHTA, CDR2 FQGNSA. CDR3 length: 15 amino acids. The CDR3 nucleotides read TGTGCCAGCAGCTTACAGGGCAGGGAGGATTCACCCCTCCACTTT. Translating it yields CASSLQGREDSPLHF.

The chain recombines TRBV11-2 with TRBJ2-7; TRBD2 matches at 7 bases. Germline lookup yields CDR1 SGHAT and CDR2 FQNNGV. This CDR3 contains 13 residues. V gave up 7 bases and J gave up 4 bases; unmatched junction bases: 7. CDR3 in DNA: TGTGCCAGCACCCCTGGGGGGGTATACGAGCAGTACTTC. Its protein product is CASTPGGVYEQYF.

The genes are TRBV15 and TRBJ1-1; unclear D gene. This CDR3 is built from 14 residues. With 0 bases removed from V and 4 bases from J, the gap between germline ends came to 9 bases. Germline V CDR1 and CDR2: LNHNV, YYDKDF (reference sequence). The CDR3 loop reads CATSRDGSGTEAFF. DNA of the CDR3: TGTGCCACCAGCAGAGATGGGTCGGGCACTGAAGCTTTCTTT.

This clone has just one count. The rearrangement links TRBV5-6 to TRBJ1-1; weak D call: TRBD1 (5 bases). The CDR3 extends over 16 amino acids. V lost 4 bases and J 4 bases, leaving 20 bases between the germline ends. Per germline, CDR1 SGHDT and CDR2 YYEEEE. The CDR3 region has the DNA TGTGCCAGCAGCCCGGATGGGGGGAGGTGGAGCACTGAAGCTTTCTTT. This codes for CASSPDGGRWSTEAFF.

V and J are TRBV28 and TRBJ1-4; a weak D match, TRBD1 (5 bases). The germline gives CDR1 MDHEN, CDR2 SYDVKM. Between the trimmed V and J ends, which lost 4 bases and 13 bases, there was a span of 13 bases. This CDR3 region has 12 residues. CDR3 protein: CASSSEPQGLFF. The CDR3 DNA sequence: TGTGCCAGCAGTTCCGAACCCCAGGGACTGTTTTTT.

V and J are TRBV4-1 and TRBJ2-7; 14 nucleotides align to TRBD2. V lost 0 bases, J lost 1 base, and 5 bases stayed unmatched. The CDR3 spans 18 residues. Germline V gives CDR1 MGHRA, CDR2 YSYEKL. The CDR3 nucleotides read TGCGCCAGCAGCCAAGATTTGACTAGCGGGAGGGGGTCCTACGAGCAGTACTTC. Translated: CASSQDLTSGRGSYEQYF.

The gene calls are TRBV7-9 and TRBJ1-5; D possibly corresponds to TRBD1 (6 bases). Germline CDR1 reads SEHNR; CDR2 reads FQNEAQ (reference sequence). This CDR3 comprises 14 residues. Trimming removed 1 base at V and 9 bases at J, with 13 bases between. The CDR3: CASSLEGDGRPQHF. The CDR3, as DNA: TGTGCCAGCAGCTTAGAGGGGGACGGTCGGCCCCAGCATTTT.

Details on this clone: Germline is not matched at one junction end, which may reflect a read error. This chain uses TRBV28 with TRBJ1-4, with D possibly TRBD1 on 6 matching bases. There are 11 residues in the CDR3. Germline V gene sequence: CDR1 MDHEN, CDR2 SYDVKM. CDR3 sequence: CASSYPGHPIF. CDR3 sequence (DNA): TGTGCCAGCAGTTACCCGGGACACCCCATTTTT.

This chain uses TRBV18 with TRBJ1-2, with D tentatively TRBD1 (5 bases). Per germline, CDR1 KGHSH and CDR2 LQKENI. Trimming took off 3 bases at V and 2 bases at J, with 7 bases between the two ends. The CDR3 length is 13 residues. The CDR3 DNA is TGTGCCAGCTCACCTACAGGCAACTATGGCTACACCTTC. Translating gives CASSPTGNYGYTF.

In its sample, this clone was seen once. The chain recombines TRBV3-1 (or the pseudogene TRBV3-2) with TRBJ1-6; a weak D match, TRBD1 (6 bases). The CDR3 has 15 residues. Germline V CDR1 and CDR2: LGHDT, YNNKEL (reference sequence). Between the trimmed V and J ends, which lost 6 bases and 8 bases, there was a span of 17 bases. CDR3 amino acids: CASRQGGSIYSPLHF. CDR3 coding DNA: TGTGCCAGCAGACAGGGAGGGAGCATATATTCACCCCTCCACTTT.

This rearrangement joins TRBV19 to TRBJ2-7; 9 positions match TRBD1. Germline trimming cut 3 bases from V and 3 bases from J; bases unmatched to any gene: 9. The CDR3 contains 16 residues. From germline, CDR1 is LNHDA and CDR2 SQIVND (reference sequence). In DNA form, the CDR3 reads TGTGCCAGTAGTATTATCTTCGGGACAGGGTTCTACGAGCAGTACTTC. Its translation: CASSIIFGTGFYEQYF.

This sequence joins TRBV5-4 and TRBJ2-3, with D possibly TRBD1 on 5 matching bases. Trimming cost V 4 bases and J 4 bases, with 13 bases left between them. Germline CDR1 and CDR2: SGHNT and YYREEE (reference sequence). The CDR3 covers 14 residues. The CDR3 DNA reads TGTGCCAGCAGCCCGGACATAATGGCAGATACGCAGTATTTT. Amino acids: CASSPDIMADTQYF. The variable domain in full, completed from reference TRBV5-4 and TRBJ2-3, reads ETGVTQSPTHLIKTRGQQVTLRCSSQSGHNTVSWYQQALGQGPQFIFQYYREEENGRGNFPPRFSGLQFPNYSSELNVNALELDDSALYLCASSPDIMADTQYFGPGTRLTVL.

The chain has TRBV19 and TRBJ2-3, with TRBD1 matching over 10 bases. Per germline, CDR1 LNHDA and CDR2 SQIVND (reference sequence). The CDR3 sequence is 13 residues long. Germline trimming cut 10 bases from V and 5 bases from J; bases unmatched to any gene: 6. The chain's CDR3 is CATAGQGKDTQYF. CDR3 bases: TGTGCCACCGCGGGACAGGGGAAAGATACGCAGTATTTT.

The chain links TRBV4-2 to TRBJ2-7, with TRBD2 as a possible D gene (5 bases). This CDR3 has 15 residues. Germline V CDR1 and CDR2: LGHNA, YNFKEQ. Between the trimmed V and J ends, which lost 5 bases and 2 bases, there was a span of 16 bases. CDR3: CASSSLGSGTYEQYF. CDR3 sequence (DNA): TGTGCCAGCAGCTCGCTTGGGTCGGGGACCTACGAGCAGTACTTC.